This record concerns one T cell receptor beta chain sequence. No antigen is known for it. TCRdb passed the 5' RACE reads through MiXCR, listing each CDR3 protein once. The data contain 570,000 or so distinct CDR3 sequences, approximately 9.6% of them singletons. The germline V gene encodes CDR1 SEHNR and CDR2 FQNEAQ (reference sequence). The CDR3 is 13 residues long. The ends were cut back, 6 bases at V and 4 bases at J, with 12 bases in the middle. This record comes from a study of identical twins. Study results and limitations: The abundant beta clonotypes from cord blood had fewer insertions, and memory repertoires had none of this.

The sample was also reused in another study, on yellow fever vaccine responses in identical twins.

This receptor was identified in a woman aged 18-35 years in good health. The sample comprised PBMCs. The V gene is TRBV7-9, the J gene TRBJ1-1; D uncertain. CDR3 sequence (DNA): TGTGCCAGCAGTAATACAGCGAGCACTGAAGCTTTCTTT. Amino acids: CASSNTASTEAFF.